A single T cell receptor beta chain is shown here with its context. Its antigen is undetermined. The data originate from a study of T cell responses to AZD1222 COVID-19 vaccine. The protocol was immunoSEQ multiplex PCR, while the TCRdb copy is restricted to in-frame clones and leaves out a portion. In the table there are roughly 140,000 clones, about nine tenths of which are singletons. Whole-study results and caveats: Reports say nearly half of spike-specific TCRs go after unmutated variant regions.

V gave up 4 bases and J gave up 5 bases; unmatched junction bases: 3. Per germline, CDR1 SNHLY and CDR2 FYNNEI. The CDR3 runs 14 residues. This sample comprised peripheral blood, obtained on day 0 of AZD1222 vaccination. The receptor was isolated from an adult in good health. The J gene is TRBJ2-5, the V gene TRBV2; 11 bases match TRBD2. The CDR3 loop is CASSVPSGRETQYF. CDR3 DNA sequence: TGTGCCAGCAGTGTCCCTAGCGGGAGGGAGACCCAGTACTTC.